This paragraph reports one T cell receptor (beta chain). The antigen remains undetermined. Germline CDR1 is MNHEY and CDR2 is SVGAGI. The CDR3 loop spans 14 amino acids. V dropped 8 bases and J dropped 5 bases, with 15 bases sitting between them. The data originate from a study of CD8 T cells in Susac syndrome. Looking at the study overall: Of the sequenced Susac syndrome patients, more than five had active disease and about 8 were in remission. Findings and caveats of the study: The authors acknowledged that the study's TCR sequencing and HLA analysis involved relatively few individuals.

Reverse transcription of about 0.5 to 1 ug RNA used random hexamers. TCRdb called the immunoSEQ multiplex PCR reads again in MiXCR, with one record for every CDR3 protein. In the table there are 100,000 to 150,000 distinct CDR3 sequences, around 95% of which are singletons. TEMRA cells were enriched by FACS, and CD4+ and CD8+ T cells were negatively isolated. The receptor's source is a human donor with Susac syndrome. Sample: CD8+ T cells from PBMCs. The chain couples TRBV6-5 to TRBJ2-2, with D possibly being TRBD1 or TRBD2 (5 bases each). CDR3 sequence reads: CASSPWGGTGELFF. In nucleotides, the CDR3 is TGTGCCAGCTCCCCCTGGGGCGGGACCGGGGAGCTGTTTTTT.